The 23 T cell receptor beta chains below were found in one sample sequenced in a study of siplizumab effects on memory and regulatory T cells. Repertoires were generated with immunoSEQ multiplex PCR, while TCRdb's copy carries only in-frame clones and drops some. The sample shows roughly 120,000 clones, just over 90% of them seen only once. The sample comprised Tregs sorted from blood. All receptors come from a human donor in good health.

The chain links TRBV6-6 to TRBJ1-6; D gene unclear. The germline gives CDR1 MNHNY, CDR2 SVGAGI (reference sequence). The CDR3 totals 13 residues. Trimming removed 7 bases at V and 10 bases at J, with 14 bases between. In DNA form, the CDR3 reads TGTGCCAGCACTGGGAGGGAAGGATCACCCCTCCACTTT. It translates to CASTGREGSPLHF.

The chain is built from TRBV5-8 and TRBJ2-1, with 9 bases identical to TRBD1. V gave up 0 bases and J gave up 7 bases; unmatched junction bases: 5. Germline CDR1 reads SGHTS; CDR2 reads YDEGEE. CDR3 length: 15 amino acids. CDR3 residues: CASSLVQGARNEQFF. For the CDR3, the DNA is TGTGCCAGCAGCTTGGTACAGGGGGCGAGGAATGAGCAGTTCTTC. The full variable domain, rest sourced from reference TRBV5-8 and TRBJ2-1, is EAGVTQSPTHLIKTRGQQATLRCSPISGHTSVYWYQQALGLGLQFLLWYDEGEERNRGNFPPRFSGRQFPNYSSELNVNALELEDSALYLCASSLVQGARNEQFFGPGTRLTVL.

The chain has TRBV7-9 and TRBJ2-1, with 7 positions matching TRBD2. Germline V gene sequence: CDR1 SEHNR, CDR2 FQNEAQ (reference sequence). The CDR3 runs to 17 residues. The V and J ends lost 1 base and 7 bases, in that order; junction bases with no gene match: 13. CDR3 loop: CASSLVGKRDRRNEQFF. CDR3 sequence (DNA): TGTGCCAGCAGCTTAGTGGGGAAGCGGGATCGGCGGAATGAGCAGTTCTTC.

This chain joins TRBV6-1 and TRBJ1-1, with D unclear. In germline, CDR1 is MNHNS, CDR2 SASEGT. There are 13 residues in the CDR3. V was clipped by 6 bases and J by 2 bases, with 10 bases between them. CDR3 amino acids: CASRLGPNTEAFF. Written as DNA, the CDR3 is TGTGCCAGCAGGTTGGGTCCAAACACTGAAGCTTTCTTT.

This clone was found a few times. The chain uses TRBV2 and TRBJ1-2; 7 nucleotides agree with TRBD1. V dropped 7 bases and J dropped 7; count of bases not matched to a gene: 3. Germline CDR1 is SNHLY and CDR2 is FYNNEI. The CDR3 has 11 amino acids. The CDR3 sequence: CASTRGFGYTF. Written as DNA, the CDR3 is TGTGCCAGCACCAGGGGGTTTGGCTACACCTTC. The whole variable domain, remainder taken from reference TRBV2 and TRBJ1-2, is EPEVTQTPSHQVTQMGQEVILRCVPISNHLYFYWYRQILGQKVEFLVSFYNNEISEKSEIFDDQFSVERPDGSNFTLKIRSTKLEDSAMYFCASTRGFGYTFGSGTRLTVV.

CDR3: CASSARGNTGFRNTEAFF. The CDR3 DNA sequence: TGTGCCAGCAGCGCCCGCGGGAATACAGGGTTTAGGAACACTGAAGCTTTCTTT. J is TRBJ1-1 and V is TRBV9; D is possibly TRBD1 (6 bases). CDR1 and CDR2 from the germline V gene are SGDLS and YYNGEE. The V end lost 3 bases, the J end lost 1 base, and 22 bases lay between the germline ends. The CDR3 contains 18 residues.

CDR3 in amino acids: CASSPRVSGGANTGELFF. CDR3 sequence (DNA): TGTGCCAGCAGCCCCCGTGTTAGCGGGGGGGCGAACACCGGGGAGCTGTTTTTT. V and J are TRBV4-2 and TRBJ2-2, with 11 nucleotides matching TRBD2. CDR1 is LGHNA and CDR2 is YNFKEQ in the germline V gene. The CDR3 runs to 18 residues. The J segment lost 0 bases and the V segment lost 4 bases, leaving 7 bases of the junction unmatched.

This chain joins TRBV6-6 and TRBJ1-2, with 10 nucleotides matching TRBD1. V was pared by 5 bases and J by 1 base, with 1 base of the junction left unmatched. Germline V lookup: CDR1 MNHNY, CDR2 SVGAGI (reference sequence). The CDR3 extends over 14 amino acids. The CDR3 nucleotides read TGTGCCAGCAGTCGGGACAGGGGTAACTATGGCTACACCTTC. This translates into CASSRDRGNYGYTF.

CDR3 region: CASSPLFGANTEAFF. The CDR3 bases are TGTGCCAGCAGCCCCCTGTTCGGGGCAAACACTGAAGCTTTCTTT. The chain employs TRBV7-7 and TRBJ1-1, with a weak D call TRBD1 (5 bases). Germline V gene sequence: CDR1 SSHAT, CDR2 FNYEAQ (reference sequence). The V end lost 5 bases, the J end lost 2 bases, and 15 bases lay between the germline ends. CDR3 length: 15 residues.

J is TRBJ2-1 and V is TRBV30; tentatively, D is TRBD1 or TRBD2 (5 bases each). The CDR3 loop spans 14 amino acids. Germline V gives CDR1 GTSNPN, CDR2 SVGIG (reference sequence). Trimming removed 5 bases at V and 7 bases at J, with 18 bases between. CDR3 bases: TGTGCCTGGCAGGGTAAGAGATCGGGGAATGAGCAGTTCTTC. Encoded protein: CAWQGKRSGNEQFF.

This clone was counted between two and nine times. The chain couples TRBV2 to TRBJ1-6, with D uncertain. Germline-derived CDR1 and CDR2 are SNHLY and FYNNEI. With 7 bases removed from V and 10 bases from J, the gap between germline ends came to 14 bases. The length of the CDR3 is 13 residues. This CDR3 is CASTEANTSPLHF. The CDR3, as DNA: TGTGCCAGCACCGAGGCAAATACGTCACCCCTCCACTTT.

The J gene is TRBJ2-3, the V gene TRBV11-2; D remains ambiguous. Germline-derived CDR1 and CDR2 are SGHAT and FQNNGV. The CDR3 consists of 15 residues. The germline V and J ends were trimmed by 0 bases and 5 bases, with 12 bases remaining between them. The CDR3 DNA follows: TGTGCCAGCAGCTTAGATGGGCGTCTCGAAGATACGCAGTATTTT. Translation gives CASSLDGRLEDTQYF.

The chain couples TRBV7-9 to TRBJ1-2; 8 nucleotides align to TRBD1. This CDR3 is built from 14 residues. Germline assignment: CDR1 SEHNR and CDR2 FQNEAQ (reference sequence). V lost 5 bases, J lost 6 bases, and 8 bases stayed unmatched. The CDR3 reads CASSALQGVDGYTF. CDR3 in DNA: TGTGCCAGCAGCGCTTTACAGGGGGTAGATGGCTACACCTTC.

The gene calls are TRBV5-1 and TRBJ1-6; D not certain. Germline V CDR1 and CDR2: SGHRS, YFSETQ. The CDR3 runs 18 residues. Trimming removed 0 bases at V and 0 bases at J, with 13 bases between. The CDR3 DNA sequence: TGCGCCAGCAGCTTGGGCGCTAGCGTGAGCTCCTATAATTCACCCCTCCACTTT. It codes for CASSLGASVSSYNSPLHF.

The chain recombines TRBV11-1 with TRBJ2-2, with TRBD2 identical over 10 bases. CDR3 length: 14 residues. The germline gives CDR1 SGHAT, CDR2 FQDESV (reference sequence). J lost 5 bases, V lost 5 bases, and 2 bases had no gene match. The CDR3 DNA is TGTGCCAGCAGCCCGGGACTAGCGACCGGGGAGCTGTTTTTT. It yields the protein CASSPGLATGELFF.

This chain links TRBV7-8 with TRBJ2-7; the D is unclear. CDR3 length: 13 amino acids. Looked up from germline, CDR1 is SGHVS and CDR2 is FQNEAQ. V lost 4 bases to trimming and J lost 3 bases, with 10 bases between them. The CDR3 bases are TGTGCCAGCAGCTCCCGGGTGCGCTACGAGCAGTACTTC. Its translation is CASSSRVRYEQYF.

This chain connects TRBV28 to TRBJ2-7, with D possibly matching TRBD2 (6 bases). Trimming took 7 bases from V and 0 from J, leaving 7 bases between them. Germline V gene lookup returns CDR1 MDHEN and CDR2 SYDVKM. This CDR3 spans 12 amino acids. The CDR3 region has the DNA TGTGCCAGCACTAGCGACTCCTACGAGCAGTACTTC. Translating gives CASTSDSYEQYF.

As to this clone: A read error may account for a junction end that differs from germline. The CDR3 is CASTVRDRGGGYTF. The CDR3 DNA reads TGTGCCAGCACCGTAAGGGACAGGGGAGGCGGCTACACCTTC. The rearrangement joins TRBV9 to TRBJ1-2; 10 bases line up with TRBD1. Germline V gene lookup returns CDR1 SGDLS and CDR2 YYNGEE. The length of the CDR3 is 14 residues.

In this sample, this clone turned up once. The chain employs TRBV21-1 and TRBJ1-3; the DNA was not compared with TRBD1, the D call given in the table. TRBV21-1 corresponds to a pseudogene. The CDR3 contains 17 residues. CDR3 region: CASSKGETPGPGNTIYF. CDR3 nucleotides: TGTGCCAGCAGCAAAGGCGAAACACCTGGGCCTGGAAACACCATATATTTT.

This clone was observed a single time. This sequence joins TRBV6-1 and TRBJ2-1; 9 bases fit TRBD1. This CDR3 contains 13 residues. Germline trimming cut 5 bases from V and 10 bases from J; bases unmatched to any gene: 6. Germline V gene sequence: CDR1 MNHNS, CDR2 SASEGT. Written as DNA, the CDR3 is TGTGCCAGCAGTTTCACAGGGGGCACAGAGCAGTTCTTC. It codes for CASSFTGGTEQFF.

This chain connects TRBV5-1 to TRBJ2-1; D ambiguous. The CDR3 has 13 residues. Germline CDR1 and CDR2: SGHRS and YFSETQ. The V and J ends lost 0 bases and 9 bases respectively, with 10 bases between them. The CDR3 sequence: CASSLGGSLEQFF. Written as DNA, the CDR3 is TGCGCCAGCAGCTTGGGAGGTAGTCTTGAGCAGTTCTTC.

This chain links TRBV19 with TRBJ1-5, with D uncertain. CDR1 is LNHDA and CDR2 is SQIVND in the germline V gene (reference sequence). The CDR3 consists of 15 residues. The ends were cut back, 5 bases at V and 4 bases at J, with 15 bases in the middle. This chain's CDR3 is CASSPFQDSNQPQHF. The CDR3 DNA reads TGTGCCAGTAGTCCCTTTCAGGATTCTAATCAGCCCCAGCATTTT.

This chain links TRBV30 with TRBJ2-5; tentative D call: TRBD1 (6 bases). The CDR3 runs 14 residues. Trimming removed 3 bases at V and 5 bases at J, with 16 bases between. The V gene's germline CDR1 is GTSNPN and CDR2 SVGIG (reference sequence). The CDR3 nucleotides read TGTGCCTGGAGGCTGGGGGCGCAAGGGGAGACCCAGTACTTC. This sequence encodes CAWRLGAQGETQYF. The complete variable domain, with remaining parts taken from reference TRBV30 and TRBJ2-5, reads SQTIHQWPATLVQPVGSPLSLECTVEGTSNPNLYWYRQAAGRGLQLLFYSVGIGQISSEVPQNLSASRPQDRQFILSSKKLLLSDSGFYLCAWRLGAQGETQYFGPGTRLLVL.